The rows below give T cell receptor beta chains drawn from one sample of a study of cytotoxic CD8 clonotypes in ibrutinib-treated CLL. Here immunoSEQ multiplex PCR was the method, and the copy in TCRdb shows in-frame clones only, minus some. The table records under 300,000 clones, about 72% of them present only once. Sequenced here: PBMCs, sampled at disease progression, from a patient treated with ibrutinib. The receptors were sampled from a human donor with chronic lymphocytic leukemia. The CDR3 runs from the conserved cysteine through the conserved F or W. Fields, in order: V gene, J gene, D gene, clone size, CDR3 protein, CDR3 DNA. D genes are given only for firm matches. Clone size appears in some rows only: once, few, many, or a class for an expanded clone.

TRBV7-9	TRBJ2-7	-	-	CASSPRLGGVHVFGEQYF	TGTGCCAGCAGCCCACGGCTGGGGGGAGTCCACGTTTTCGGCGAGCAGTACTTC
TRBV9	TRBJ1-4	-	-	CASSEQPGLRNEKLFF	TGTGCCAGCAGCGAGCAACCGGGACTGCGTAATGAAAAACTGTTTTTT
TRBV29-1	TRBJ2-3	-	-	CSVVGIISTDTQYF	TGCAGCGTTGTTGGCATTATCAGCACAGATACGCAGTATTTT
TRBV5-1	TRBJ2-7	TRBD1	-	CASSGDRANFRYYEQYF	TGCGCCAGCAGCGGGGACAGAGCCAACTTCCGATACTACGAGCAGTACTTC
TRBV6-1	TRBJ2-6	-	-	CASSEYGFSGANVLTF	TGTGCCAGCAGTGAATATGGCTTCTCTGGGGCCAACGTCCTGACTTTC
TRBV28	TRBJ1-5	-	-	CATRQTAIGNQPQHF	TGTGCCACACGGCAGACAGCGATCGGCAATCAGCCCCAGCATTTT
TRBV2	TRBJ2-3	TRBD2	-	CASSGLAASTDTQYF	TGTGCCAGCAGCGGGCTAGCGGCTAGCACAGATACGCAGTATTTT
TRBV9	TRBJ1-1	-	-	CASSADSMNTEAFF	TGTGCCAGCAGCGCAGACAGCATGAACACTGAAGCTTTCTTT
TRBV18	TRBJ2-3	-	-	CASSLVFTDTQYF	TGTGCCAGCTCATTGGTGTTCACAGATACGCAGTATTTT
TRBV27	TRBJ2-7	TRBD1	-	CASSPKTGGLYEQYF	TGTGCCAGCAGTCCCAAGACAGGGGGCTTATACGAGCAGTACTTC
TRBV18	TRBJ2-1	TRBD2	-	CASSPGTSFNEQFF	TGTGCCAGCTCACCCGGGACTAGCTTCAATGAGCAGTTCTTC
TRBV5-4	TRBJ1-4	TRBD1	-	CASSRRQGNEKLFF	TGTGCCAGCAGCCGTCGACAGGGTAATGAAAAACTGTTTTTT
TRBV5-5	TRBJ2-3	-	-	CASSPDAGGATDTQYF	TGTGCCAGCAGCCCGGACGCAGGGGGGGCCACAGATACGCAGTATTTT
TRBV10-3	TRBJ2-7	TRBD1	-	CAISEPDRGGVQYF	TGTGCCATCAGTGAACCGGACAGGGGAGGTGTGCAGTACTTC
TRBV12-5	TRBJ2-1	-	-	CASGLNRDGFYNEQFF	TGTGCTAGTGGTTTGAACCGGGACGGATTCTACAATGAGCAGTTCTTC
TRBV9	TRBJ2-2	-	-	CASSVSLRRLNTGELFF	TGTGCCAGCAGCGTATCCCTTAGGCGTTTAAACACCGGGGAGCTGTTTTTT
TRBV19	TRBJ1-5	TRBD1	-	CASSSGQGAKPQHF	TGTGCCAGTAGTTCTGGACAGGGGGCAAAGCCCCAGCATTTT
TRBV5-8	TRBJ2-5	TRBD2	-	CASSLFLAGGQETQYF	TGTGCCAGCAGCTTGTTCCTAGCGGGAGGCCAAGAGACCCAGTACTTC
TRBV5-1	TRBJ2-3	-	few	CASSLGLSDTQYF	TGCGCCAGCAGCTTGGGACTCAGCGATACGCAGTATTTT
TRBV4-3	TRBJ1-1	-	-	CASSQVRSGPTEAFF	TGCGCCAGCAGCCAAGTAAGGAGTGGTCCCACTGAAGCTTTCTTT
TRBV5-5	TRBJ1-4	-	-	CASSKNEKLFF	TGTGCCAGCAGTAAAAATGAAAAACTGTTTTTT
TRBV28	TRBJ1-2	-	-	CASSLGADYGYTF	TGTGCCAGCAGTTTAGGGGCAGACTATGGCTACACCTTC
TRBV12-2	TRBJ2-7	-	-	CASRLDSRGTRHYSEQYF	TGTGCAAGTCGCTTAGACTCTCGCGGGACAAGGCATTATTCCGAGCAGTACTTC
TRBV4-1	TRBJ1-1	-	once	CASSLPGRGANTEAFF	TGCGCCAGCAGCCTTCCAGGCCGGGGGGCGAACACTGAAGCTTTCTTT
TRBV15	TRBJ2-7	-	-	CATSGVRGGQGSYEQYF	TGTGCCACCAGCGGTGTCCGAGGGGGTCAGGGCTCCTACGAGCAGTACTTC
TRBV5-6	TRBJ2-2	-	few	CASTWATGELFF	TGTGCCAGCACATGGGCGACCGGGGAGCTGTTTTTT
TRBV7-7	TRBJ2-1	-	-	CASSCTSRGTGYVNEQFF	TGTGCCAGCAGCTGTACCTCCAGGGGAACGGGATATGTCAATGAGCAGTTCTTC
TRBV28	TRBJ2-1	TRBD2	-	CASSFWASGTYNEQFF	TGTGCCAGCAGTTTTTGGGCTAGCGGGACATACAATGAGCAGTTCTTC
TRBV21-1	TRBJ1-6	-	-	CASSKVGRGPNFWSPLHF	TGTGCCAGCAGCAAAGTAGGCAGGGGACCCAACTTTTGGTCACCCCTCCACTTT
TRBV5-4	TRBJ2-7	-	-	CASSFGGAEQYF	TGTGCCAGCAGCTTTGGCGGGGCTGAGCAGTACTTC
TRBV18	TRBJ1-2	-	once	CASSPIRGNGYTF	TGTGCCAGCTCACCGATCCGGGGAAATGGCTACACCTTC
TRBV5-6	TRBJ1-2	-	-	CASSHWRDGYTF	TGTGCCAGCAGCCACTGGAGAGACGGCTACACCTTC
TRBV10-3	TRBJ2-7	-	once	CAISEEGYEQYF	TGTGCCATCAGTGAAGAGGGTTACGAGCAGTACTTC
TRBV11-2	TRBJ2-5	-	-	CASSLVGTVQETQYF	TGTGCCAGCAGCTTAGTGGGCACAGTACAAGAGACCCAGTACTTC
TRBV4-3	TRBJ2-3	-	once	CASSQKTGSTDTQYF	TGCGCCAGCAGCCAAAAAACAGGGAGCACAGATACGCAGTATTTT
TRBV7-6	TRBJ1-1	-	-	CASSLGAHSNTEAFF	TGTGCCAGCAGCTTAGGTGCACATTCGAACACTGAAGCTTTCTTT
TRBV5-4	TRBJ1-2	-	-	CASSLGGGNSPGYGYTF	TGTGCCAGCAGCTTAGGTGGGGGAAATTCTCCGGGGTATGGCTACACCTTC
TRBV5-6	TRBJ2-1	TRBD1	-	CASSLLDRYYNEQFF	TGTGCCAGCAGCTTGTTGGACAGGTACTACAATGAGCAGTTCTTC
TRBV10-3	TRBJ1-4	TRBD1	-	CAIRDGQGINEKLFF	TGTGCCATCAGGGACGGACAGGGTATAAATGAAAAACTGTTTTTT
TRBV7-2	TRBJ1-1	TRBD1	-	CASSFTGTANTEAFF	TGTGCCAGCAGCTTCACCGGGACAGCAAACACTGAAGCTTTCTTT
TRBV29-1	TRBJ2-7	-	-	CSVDQGPTYEQYF	TGCAGCGTTGACCAGGGGCCAACCTACGAGCAGTACTTC
TRBV6-5	TRBJ2-5	TRBD1	few	CASSLIRDRQETQYF	TGTGCCAGCAGTTTGATCCGGGACAGACAAGAGACCCAGTACTTC
TRBV18	TRBJ2-3	-	-	CASSPVRKVDTQYF	TGTGCCAGCTCACCAGTACGGAAAGTGGATACGCAGTATTTT
TRBV10-3	TRBJ2-7	-	-	CAISERQMNNEQYF	TGTGCCATCAGTGAGAGGCAGATGAATAACGAGCAGTACTTC
TRBV29-1	TRBJ2-1	TRBD2	-	CSVEDPREAQYNEQFF	TGCAGCGTTGAAGATCCGCGGGAGGCCCAGTACAATGAGCAGTTCTTC
TRBV10-3	TRBJ2-7	TRBD1	-	CAISGRTGNSYEQYF	TGTGCCATCAGTGGTAGGACAGGGAACTCCTACGAGCAGTACTTC
TRBV20-1	TRBJ2-7	-	many	CSTSFPYEQYF	TGCAGTACTAGTTTTCCGTACGAGCAGTACTTC
TRBV9	TRBJ2-4	-	-	CASSVATGPKNIQYF	TGTGCCAGCAGCGTAGCCACGGGCCCCAAAAACATTCAGTACTTC
TRBV7-6	TRBJ2-1	-	-	CASSHREFF	TGTGCCAGCAGCCATAGGGAGTTCTTC
TRBV2	TRBJ1-4	-	-	CASRPARVGNEKLFF	TGTGCCAGCAGACCCGCGAGGGTGGGTAATGAAAAACTGTTTTTT
TRBV29-1	TRBJ2-2	TRBD1	-	CSVGQSNTGELFF	TGCAGCGTGGGACAGTCGAACACCGGGGAGCTGTTTTTT
TRBV11-2	TRBJ2-6	TRBD2	-	CASSPRAGLAGSGANVLTF	TGTGCCAGCAGCCCTAGGGCGGGACTAGCGGGATCTGGGGCCAACGTCCTGACTTTC
TRBV9	TRBJ1-2	-	few	CATWSRQEGYTF	TGTGCGACCTGGTCGCGACAGGAGGGCTACACCTTC
TRBV18	TRBJ1-1	-	-	CASSPANRIEAFF	TGTGCCAGCTCACCAGCAAACAGGATTGAAGCTTTCTTT
TRBV7-8	TRBJ2-1	TRBD1	-	CASSLVPTGTDDHILPQFF	TGTGCCAGCAGCTTAGTACCTACGGGGACAGACGATCACATATTACCCCAGTTCTTC
TRBV2	TRBJ1-2	-	-	CASKLGEGYGYTF	TGTGCCAGCAAATTGGGCGAGGGGTATGGCTACACCTTC
TRBV7-9	TRBJ1-3	TRBD1	-	CASSLGQGGNTIYF	TGTGCCAGCAGCCTTGGACAGGGAGGAAACACCATATATTTT
TRBV7-3	TRBJ2-2	-	-	CASSPGRGKGSGELFF	TGTGCCAGCAGCCCCGGGCGGGGTAAAGGTTCCGGGGAGCTGTTTTTT
TRBV27	TRBJ2-2	-	-	CASRSPTRSVNTGELFF	TGTGCCAGCAGATCTCCCACTAGGAGCGTGAACACCGGGGAGCTGTTTTTT